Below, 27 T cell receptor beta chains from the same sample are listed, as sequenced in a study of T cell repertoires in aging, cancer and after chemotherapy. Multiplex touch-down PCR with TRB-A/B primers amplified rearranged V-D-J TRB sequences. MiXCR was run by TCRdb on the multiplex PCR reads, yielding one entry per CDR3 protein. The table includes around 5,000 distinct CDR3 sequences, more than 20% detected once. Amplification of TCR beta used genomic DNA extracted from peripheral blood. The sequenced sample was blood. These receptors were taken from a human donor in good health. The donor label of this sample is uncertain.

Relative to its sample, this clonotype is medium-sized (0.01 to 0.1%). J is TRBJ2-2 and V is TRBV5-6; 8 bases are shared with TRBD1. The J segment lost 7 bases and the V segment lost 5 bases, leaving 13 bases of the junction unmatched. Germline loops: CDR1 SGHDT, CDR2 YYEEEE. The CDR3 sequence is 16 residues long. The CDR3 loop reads CASRLQDRGLLGELFF. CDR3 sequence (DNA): TGTGCCAGCAGGTTGCAAGACAGGGGACTCCTCGGGGAGCTGTTTTTT.

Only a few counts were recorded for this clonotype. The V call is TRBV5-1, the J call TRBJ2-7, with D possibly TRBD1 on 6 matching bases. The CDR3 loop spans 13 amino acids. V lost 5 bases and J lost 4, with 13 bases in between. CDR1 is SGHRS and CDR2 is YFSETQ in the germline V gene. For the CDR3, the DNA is TGCGCCAGCAGTGTCCGGGACACGTACGAGCAGTACTTC. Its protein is CASSVRDTYEQYF.

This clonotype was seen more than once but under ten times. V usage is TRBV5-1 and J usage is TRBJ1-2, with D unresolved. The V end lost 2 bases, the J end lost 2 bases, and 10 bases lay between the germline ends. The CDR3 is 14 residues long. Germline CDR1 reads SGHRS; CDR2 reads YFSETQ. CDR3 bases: TGCGCCAGCAGCTTACCCGATCTAAACTATGGCTACACCTTC. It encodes CASSLPDLNYGYTF.

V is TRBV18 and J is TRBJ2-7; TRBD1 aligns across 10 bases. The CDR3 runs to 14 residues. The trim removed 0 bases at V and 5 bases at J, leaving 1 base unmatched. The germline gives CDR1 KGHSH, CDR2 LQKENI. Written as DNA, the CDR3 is TGTGCCAGCTCACCACCGGGACAGGGGAACGAGCAGTACTTC. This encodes CASSPPGQGNEQYF.

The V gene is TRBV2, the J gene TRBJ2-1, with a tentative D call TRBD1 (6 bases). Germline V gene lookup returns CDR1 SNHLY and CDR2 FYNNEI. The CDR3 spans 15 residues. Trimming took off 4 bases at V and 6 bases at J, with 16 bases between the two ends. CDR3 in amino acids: CASSVRQGKANEQFF. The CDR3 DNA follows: TGTGCCAGCAGTGTAAGGCAGGGGAAGGCCAATGAGCAGTTCTTC.

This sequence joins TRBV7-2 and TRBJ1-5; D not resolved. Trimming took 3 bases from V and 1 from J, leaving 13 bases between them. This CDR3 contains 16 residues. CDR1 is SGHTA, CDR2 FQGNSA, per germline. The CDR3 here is CASSFGFRGSNQPQHF. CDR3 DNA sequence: TGTGCCAGCAGCTTCGGGTTTCGGGGAAGCAATCAGCCCCAGCATTTT.

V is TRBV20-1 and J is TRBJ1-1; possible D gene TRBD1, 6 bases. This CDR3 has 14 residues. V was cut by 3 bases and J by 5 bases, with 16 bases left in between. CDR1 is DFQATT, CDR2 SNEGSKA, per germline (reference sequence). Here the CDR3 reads CSARPRGYGTEAFF. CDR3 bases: TGCAGTGCTAGGCCCAGGGGCTATGGAACTGAAGCTTTCTTT.

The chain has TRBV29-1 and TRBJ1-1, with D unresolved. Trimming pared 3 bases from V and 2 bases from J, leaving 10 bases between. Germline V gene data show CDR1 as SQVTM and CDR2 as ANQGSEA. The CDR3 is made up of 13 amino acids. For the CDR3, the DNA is TGCAGCGTTGACGCGCCGTATAACACTGAAGCTTTCTTT. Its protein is CSVDAPYNTEAFF.

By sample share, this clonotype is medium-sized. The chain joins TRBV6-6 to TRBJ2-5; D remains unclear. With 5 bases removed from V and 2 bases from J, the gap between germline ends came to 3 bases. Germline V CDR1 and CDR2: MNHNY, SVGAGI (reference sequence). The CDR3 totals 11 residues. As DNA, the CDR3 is TGTGCCAGCAGTCCGCAAGAGACCCAGTACTTC. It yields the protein CASSPQETQYF.

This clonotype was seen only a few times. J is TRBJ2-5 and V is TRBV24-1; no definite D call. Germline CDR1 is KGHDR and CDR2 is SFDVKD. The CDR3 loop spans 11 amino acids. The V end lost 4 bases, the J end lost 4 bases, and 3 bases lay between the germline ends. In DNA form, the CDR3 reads TGTGCCACCAGTGACAGAGAGACCCAGTACTTC. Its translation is CATSDRETQYF.

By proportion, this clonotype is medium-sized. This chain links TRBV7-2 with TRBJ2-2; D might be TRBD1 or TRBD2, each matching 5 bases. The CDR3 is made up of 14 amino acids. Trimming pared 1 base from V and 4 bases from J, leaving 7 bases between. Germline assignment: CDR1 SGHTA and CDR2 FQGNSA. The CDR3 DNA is TGTGCCAGCAGCTTAGGGGGGAGCACCGGGGAGCTGTTTTTT. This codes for CASSLGGSTGELFF. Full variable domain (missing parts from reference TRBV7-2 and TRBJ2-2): GAGVSQSPSNKVTEKGKDVELRCDPISGHTALYWYRQSLGQGLEFLIYFQGNSAPDKSGLPSDRFSAERTGGSVSTLTIQRTQQEDSAVYLCASSLGGSTGELFFGEGSRLTVL.

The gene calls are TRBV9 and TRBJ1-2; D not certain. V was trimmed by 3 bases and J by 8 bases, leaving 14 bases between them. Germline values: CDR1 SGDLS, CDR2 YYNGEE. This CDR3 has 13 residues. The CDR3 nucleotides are TGTGCCAGCAGCGGGTTTCAGGAGCGCGGCTACACCTTC. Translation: CASSGFQERGYTF.

CDR3 region: CASSLLPPNTGELFF. The CDR3 DNA reads as TGCGCCAGCAGCTTATTACCTCCGAACACCGGGGAGCTGTTTTTT. This chain links TRBV5-1 with TRBJ2-2; D ambiguous. The CDR3 covers 15 residues. The V and J ends lost 2 bases and 0 bases respectively, with 8 bases between them. Germline loops: CDR1 SGHRS, CDR2 YFSETQ.

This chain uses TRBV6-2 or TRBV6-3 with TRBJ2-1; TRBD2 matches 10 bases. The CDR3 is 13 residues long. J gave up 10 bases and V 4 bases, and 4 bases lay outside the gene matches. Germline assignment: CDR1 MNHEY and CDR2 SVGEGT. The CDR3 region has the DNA TGTGCCAGCAGTTTAGCGGGGGGCCGGGAGCAGTTCTTC. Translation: CASSLAGGREQFF.

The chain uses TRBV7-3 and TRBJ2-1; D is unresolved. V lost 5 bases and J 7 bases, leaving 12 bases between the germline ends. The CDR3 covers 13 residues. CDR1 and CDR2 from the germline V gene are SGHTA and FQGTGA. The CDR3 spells CASSEAPVNEQFF. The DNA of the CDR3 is TGTGCCAGCAGCGAAGCCCCCGTAAATGAGCAGTTCTTC.

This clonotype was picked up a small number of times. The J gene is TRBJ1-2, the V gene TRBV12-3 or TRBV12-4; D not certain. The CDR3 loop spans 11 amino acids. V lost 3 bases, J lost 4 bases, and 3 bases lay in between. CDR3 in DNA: TGTGCCAGCAGTTTTATCTATGGCTACACCTTC. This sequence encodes CASSFIYGYTF.

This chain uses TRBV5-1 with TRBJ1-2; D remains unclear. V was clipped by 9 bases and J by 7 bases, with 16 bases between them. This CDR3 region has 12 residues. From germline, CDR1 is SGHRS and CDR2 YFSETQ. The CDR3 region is CATSGLLGGYTF. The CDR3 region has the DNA TGCGCCACCTCGGGTTTGCTAGGTGGCTACACCTTC.

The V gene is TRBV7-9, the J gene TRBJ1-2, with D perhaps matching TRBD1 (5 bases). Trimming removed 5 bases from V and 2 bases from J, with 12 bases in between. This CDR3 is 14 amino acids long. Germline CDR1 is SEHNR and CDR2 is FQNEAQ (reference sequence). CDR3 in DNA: TGTGCCAGCAGCCTAGGGGCAGGGAACTATGGCTACACCTTC. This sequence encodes CASSLGAGNYGYTF. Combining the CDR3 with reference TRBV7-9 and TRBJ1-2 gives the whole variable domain DTGVSQNPRHKITKRGQNVTFRCDPISEHNRLYWYRQTLGQGPEFLTYFQNEAQLEKSRLLSDRFSAERPKGSFSTLEIQRTEQGDSAMYLCASSLGAGNYGYTFGSGTRLTVV.

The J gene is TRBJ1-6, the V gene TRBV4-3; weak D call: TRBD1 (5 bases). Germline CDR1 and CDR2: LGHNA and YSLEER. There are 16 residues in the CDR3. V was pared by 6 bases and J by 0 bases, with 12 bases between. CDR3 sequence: CASRLTGGSYNSPLHF. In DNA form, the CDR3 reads TGCGCCAGCAGGCTTACGGGGGGCTCCTATAATTCACCCCTCCACTTT.

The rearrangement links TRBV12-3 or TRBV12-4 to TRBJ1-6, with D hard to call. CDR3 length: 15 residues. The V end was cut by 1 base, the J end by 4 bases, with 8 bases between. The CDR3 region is CASSLGPAYNSPLHF. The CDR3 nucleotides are TGTGCCAGCAGTTTAGGACCGGCTTATAATTCACCCCTCCACTTT.

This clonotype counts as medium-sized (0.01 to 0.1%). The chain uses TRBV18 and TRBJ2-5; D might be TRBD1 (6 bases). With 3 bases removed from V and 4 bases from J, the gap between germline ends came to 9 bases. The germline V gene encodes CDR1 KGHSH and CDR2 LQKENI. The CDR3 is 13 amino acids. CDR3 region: CASSPPRGETQYF. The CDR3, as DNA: TGTGCCAGCTCACCTCCCAGGGGAGAGACCCAGTACTTC.

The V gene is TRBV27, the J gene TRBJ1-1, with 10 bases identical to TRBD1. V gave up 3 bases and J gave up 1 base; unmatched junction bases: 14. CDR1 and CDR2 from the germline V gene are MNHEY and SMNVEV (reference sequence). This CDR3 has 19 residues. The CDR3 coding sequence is TGTGCCAGCAGTTTCGAACCGGGACAGGGGACGGAAAGGAACACTGAAGCTTTCTTT. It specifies CASSFEPGQGTERNTEAFF.

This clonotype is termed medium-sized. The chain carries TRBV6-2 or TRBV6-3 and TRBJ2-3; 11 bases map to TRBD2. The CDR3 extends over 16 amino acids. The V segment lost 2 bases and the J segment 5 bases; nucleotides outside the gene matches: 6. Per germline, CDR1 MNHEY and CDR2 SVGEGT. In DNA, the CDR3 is TGTGCCAGCAGTTACGCTAGCGGGGGGCCAGGAGATACGCAGTATTTT. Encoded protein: CASSYASGGPGDTQYF.

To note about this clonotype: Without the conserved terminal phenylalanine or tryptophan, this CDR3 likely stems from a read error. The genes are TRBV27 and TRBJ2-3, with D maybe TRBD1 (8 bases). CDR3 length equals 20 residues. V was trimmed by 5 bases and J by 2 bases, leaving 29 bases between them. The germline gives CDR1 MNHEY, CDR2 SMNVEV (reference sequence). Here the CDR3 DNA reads TGTGCCAGCAGTCCCGACATCAGGGGGCACCCGGGACTACCCACAGATACGCAGTATTTG. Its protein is CASSPDIRGHPGLPTDTQYL.

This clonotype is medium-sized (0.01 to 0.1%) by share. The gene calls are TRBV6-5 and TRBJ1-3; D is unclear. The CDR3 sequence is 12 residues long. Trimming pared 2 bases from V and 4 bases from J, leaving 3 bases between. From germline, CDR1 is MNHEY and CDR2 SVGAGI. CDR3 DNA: TGTGCCAGCAGTTACGAGGGAAACACCATATATTTT. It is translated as CASSYEGNTIYF.

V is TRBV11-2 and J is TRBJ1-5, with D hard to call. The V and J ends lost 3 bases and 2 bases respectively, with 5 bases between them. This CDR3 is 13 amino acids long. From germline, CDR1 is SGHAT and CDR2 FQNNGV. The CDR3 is CASSFAGNQPQHF. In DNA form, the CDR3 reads TGTGCCAGCAGCTTCGCCGGCAATCAGCCCCAGCATTTT.

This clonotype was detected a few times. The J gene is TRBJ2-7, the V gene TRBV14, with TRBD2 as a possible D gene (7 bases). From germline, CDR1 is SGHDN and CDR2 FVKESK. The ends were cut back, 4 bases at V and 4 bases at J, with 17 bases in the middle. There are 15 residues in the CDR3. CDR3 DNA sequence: TGTGCCAGCAGCCCCATCCCCGGGGGGCCATACGAGCAGTACTTC. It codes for CASSPIPGGPYEQYF.